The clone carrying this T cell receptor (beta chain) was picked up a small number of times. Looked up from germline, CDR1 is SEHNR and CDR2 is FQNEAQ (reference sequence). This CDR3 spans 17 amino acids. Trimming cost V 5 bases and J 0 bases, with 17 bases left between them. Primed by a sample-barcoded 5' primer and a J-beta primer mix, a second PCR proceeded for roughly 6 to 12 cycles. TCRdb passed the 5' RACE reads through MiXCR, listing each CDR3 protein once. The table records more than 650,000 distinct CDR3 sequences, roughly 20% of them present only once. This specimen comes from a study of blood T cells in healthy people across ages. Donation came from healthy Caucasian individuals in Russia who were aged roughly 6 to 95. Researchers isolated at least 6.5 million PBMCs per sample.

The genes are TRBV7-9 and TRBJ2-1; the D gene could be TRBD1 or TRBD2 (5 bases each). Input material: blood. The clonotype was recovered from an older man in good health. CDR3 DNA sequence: TGTGCCAGCAGCCTATTGAAGAGGGGAAGCTCCTACAATGAGCAGTTCTTC. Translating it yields CASSLLKRGSSYNEQFF. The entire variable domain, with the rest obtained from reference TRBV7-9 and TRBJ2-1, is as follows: DTGVSQNPRHKITKRGQNVTFRCDPISEHNRLYWYRQTLGQGPEFLTYFQNEAQLEKSRLLSDRFSAERPKGSFSTLEIQRTEQGDSAMYLCASSLLKRGSSYNEQFFGPGTRLTVL.